The clone carrying this TCR beta chain was counted between two and nine times. Germline V gene sequence: CDR1 SGHRS, CDR2 YFSETQ. Trimming at V came to 4 bases and at J to 2 bases, leaving 0 bases not matched to a gene. The length of the CDR3 is 14 residues. Sequenced by immunoSEQ multiplex PCR; TCRdb stores in-frame clones only, minus some. Here the sample spans a few hundred thousand clones, around 89% being singletons. The entry originates in a study of blood T cell repertoires in COVID-19. The gene calls are TRBV5-1 and TRBJ1-1; 12 bases fit TRBD1. The sequenced material came from PBMCs or T cells enriched from blood (not recorded which). The TCR comes from a woman aged 40 to 50 with acute COVID-19. CDR3 region: CASSGTGGNTEAFF. CDR3 bases: TGCGCCAGCAGCGGGACAGGGGGCAACACTGAAGCTTTCTTT.